The text below deals with one T cell receptor (beta chain). Treatment reported: preoperative locoregional IRX-2 cytokine immunotherapy. Samples came from a phase Ib trial of preoperative locoregional IRX-2 cytokine immunotherapy. CDR3 length equals 12 residues. Germline CDR1 MNHGY, CDR2 SAAAGT. Trimming took 10 bases from V and 4 from J; bases not matched to a gene: 6. This sample is drawn from a study of preoperative IRX-2 immunotherapy in early breast cancer. TCRdb's copy holds only in-frame clones and misses some; the assay was immunoSEQ multiplex PCR. The sample has around 28,000 clones, about four fifths seen once.

This receptor was taken from a human donor with breast cancer. Here the sequenced sample was lymph node tissue, taken before IRX-2 immunotherapy. This chain links TRBV6-8 with TRBJ1-2; 7 nucleotides align to TRBD1. In DNA, the CDR3 is TGTGCCATCACAGGGGAAGGCTATGGCTACACCTTC. Residues: CAITGEGYGYTF.